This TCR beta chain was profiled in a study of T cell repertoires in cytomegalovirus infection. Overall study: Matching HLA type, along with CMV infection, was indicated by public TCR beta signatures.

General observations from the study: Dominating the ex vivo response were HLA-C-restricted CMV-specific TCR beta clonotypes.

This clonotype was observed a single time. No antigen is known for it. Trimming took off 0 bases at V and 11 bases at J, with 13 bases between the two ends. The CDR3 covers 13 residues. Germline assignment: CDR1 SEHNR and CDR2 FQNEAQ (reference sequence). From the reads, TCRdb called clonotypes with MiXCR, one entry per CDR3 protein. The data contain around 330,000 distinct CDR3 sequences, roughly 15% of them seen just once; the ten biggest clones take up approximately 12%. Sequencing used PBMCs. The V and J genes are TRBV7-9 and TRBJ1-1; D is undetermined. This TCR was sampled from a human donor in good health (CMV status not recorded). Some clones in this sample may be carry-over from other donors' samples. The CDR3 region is CASSLAPESAAFF. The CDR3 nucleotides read TGTGCCAGCAGCTTAGCTCCGGAAAGTGCGGCTTTCTTT.